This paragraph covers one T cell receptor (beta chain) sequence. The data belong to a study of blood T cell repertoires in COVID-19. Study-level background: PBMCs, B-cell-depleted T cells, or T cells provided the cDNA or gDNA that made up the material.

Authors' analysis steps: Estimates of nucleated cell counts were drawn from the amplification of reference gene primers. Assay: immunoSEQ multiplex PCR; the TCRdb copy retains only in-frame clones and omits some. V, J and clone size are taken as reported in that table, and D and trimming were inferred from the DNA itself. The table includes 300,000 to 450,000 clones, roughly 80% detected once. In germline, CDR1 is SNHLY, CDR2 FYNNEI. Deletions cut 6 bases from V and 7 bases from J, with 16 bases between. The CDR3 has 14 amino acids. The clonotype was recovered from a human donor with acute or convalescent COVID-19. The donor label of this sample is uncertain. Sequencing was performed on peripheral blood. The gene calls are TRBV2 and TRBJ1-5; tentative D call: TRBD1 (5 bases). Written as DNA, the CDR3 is TGTGCCAGCAGAGTACGGGCGGGGGAACAGCCCCAGCATTTT. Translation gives CASRVRAGEQPQHF.